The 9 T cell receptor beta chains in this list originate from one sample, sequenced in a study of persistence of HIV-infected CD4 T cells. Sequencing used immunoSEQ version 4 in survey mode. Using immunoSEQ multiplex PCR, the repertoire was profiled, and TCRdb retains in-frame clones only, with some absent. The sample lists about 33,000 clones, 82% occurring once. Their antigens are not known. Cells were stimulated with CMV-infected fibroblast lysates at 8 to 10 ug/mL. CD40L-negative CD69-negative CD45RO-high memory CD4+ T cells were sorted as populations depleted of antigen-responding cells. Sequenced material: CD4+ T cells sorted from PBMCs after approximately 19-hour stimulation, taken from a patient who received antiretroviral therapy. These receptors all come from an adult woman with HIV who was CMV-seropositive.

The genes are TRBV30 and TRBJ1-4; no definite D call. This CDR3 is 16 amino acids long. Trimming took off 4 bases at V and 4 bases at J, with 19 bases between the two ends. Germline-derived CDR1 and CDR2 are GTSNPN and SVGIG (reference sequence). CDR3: CAWNPLNSYRNEKLFF. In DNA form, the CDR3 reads TGTGCCTGGAACCCCCTAAACAGTTATCGTAATGAAAAACTGTTTTTT.

CDR3 amino acids: CASSLEQINSPLHF. The CDR3 nucleotides are TGTGCCAGCAGCTTGGAACAGATTAATTCACCCCTCCACTTT. J is TRBJ1-6 and V is TRBV5-6; D uncertain. The V gene's germline CDR1 is SGHDT and CDR2 YYEEEE. The CDR3 runs 14 residues. V was pared by 0 bases and J by 6 bases, with 7 bases between.

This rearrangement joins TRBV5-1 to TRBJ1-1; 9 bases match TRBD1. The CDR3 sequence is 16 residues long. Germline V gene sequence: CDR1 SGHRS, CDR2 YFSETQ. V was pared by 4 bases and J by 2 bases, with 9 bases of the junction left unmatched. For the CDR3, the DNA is TGCGCCAGCAGCGTGGGACAGGGTGGGGGTAACACTGAAGCTTTCTTT. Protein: CASSVGQGGGNTEAFF.

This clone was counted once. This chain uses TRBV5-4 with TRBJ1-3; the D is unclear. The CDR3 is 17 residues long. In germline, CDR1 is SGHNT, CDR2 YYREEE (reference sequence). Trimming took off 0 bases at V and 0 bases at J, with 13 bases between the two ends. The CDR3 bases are TGTGCCAGCAGCTTGGACTCAGCCAGGCGCTCTGGAAACACCATATATTTT. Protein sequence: CASSLDSARRSGNTIYF.

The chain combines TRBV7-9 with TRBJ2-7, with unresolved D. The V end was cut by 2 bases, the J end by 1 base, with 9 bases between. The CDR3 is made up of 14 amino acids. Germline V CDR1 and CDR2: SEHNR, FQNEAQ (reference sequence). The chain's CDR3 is CASSLHSQSYEQYF. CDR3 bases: TGTGCCAGCAGCTTACACAGCCAATCCTACGAGCAGTACTTC.

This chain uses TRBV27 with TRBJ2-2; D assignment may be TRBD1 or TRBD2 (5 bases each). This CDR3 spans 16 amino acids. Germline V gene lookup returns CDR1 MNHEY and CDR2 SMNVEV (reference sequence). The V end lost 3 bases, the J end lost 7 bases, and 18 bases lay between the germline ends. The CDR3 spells CASSLGGYKTVGELFF. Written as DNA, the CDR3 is TGTGCCAGCAGTTTGGGCGGGTATAAGACAGTCGGGGAGCTGTTTTTT.

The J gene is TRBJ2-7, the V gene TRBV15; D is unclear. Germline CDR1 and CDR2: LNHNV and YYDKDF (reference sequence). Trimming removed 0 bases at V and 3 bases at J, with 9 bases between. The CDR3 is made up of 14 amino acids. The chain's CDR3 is CATSRDQGIYEQYF. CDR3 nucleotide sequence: TGTGCCACCAGCAGAGATCAAGGGATCTACGAGCAGTACTTC.

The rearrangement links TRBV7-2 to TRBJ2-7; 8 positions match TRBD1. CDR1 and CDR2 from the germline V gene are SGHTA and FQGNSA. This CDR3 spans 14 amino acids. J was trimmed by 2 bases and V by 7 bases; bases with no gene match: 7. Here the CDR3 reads CASKLDRVTYEQYF. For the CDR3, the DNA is TGTGCCAGCAAATTGGACAGGGTGACCTACGAGCAGTACTTC.

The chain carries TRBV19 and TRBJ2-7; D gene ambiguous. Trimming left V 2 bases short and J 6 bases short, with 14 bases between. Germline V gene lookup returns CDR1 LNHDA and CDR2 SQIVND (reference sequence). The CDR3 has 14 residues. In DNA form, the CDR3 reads TGTGCCAGTAGTATACTAGGGAATCTACGCGAGCAGTACTTC. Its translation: CASSILGNLREQYF.